Sequencing of this TCR beta chain was carried out in a study of graft-versus-host responses after intestinal transplantation (dated by TCRdb to the early 2020s). Study-wide context: The transplants that recipients got were multivisceral, liver-intestinal, or isolated intestinal. A peak of at least 4% donor T cells among recipient peripheral blood mononuclear cells was the definition used for donor T cell macrochimerism. Instead of going to the commercial service, samples from a few later patients were sequenced in-house on an Illumina MiSeq and processed with MiXCR. Alloreactive clones were identified by sequencing pre-transplant mixed lymphocyte reaction products and comparing them with unstimulated pre-transplant donor and recipient T cells. The cohort enrolled 20 to 30 intestinal transplant recipients, one of whom was a retransplant, and a few patients without pretransplant specimens were excluded. Anti-thymocyte globulin induction was given to all recipients, followed by maintenance tacrolimus and steroids for 2 to 3 years. Bulk TCR-beta CDR3 sequencing was used to track graft-versus-host and host-versus-graft alloreactive T cell clones in the graft, circulation and bone marrow after intestinal transplantation. What the work shows at the level of the full study, not this receptor alone: Early after transplant, declines in HvG clones were associated with peak levels of circulating GvH clones. GvH clones were detected in recipient bone marrow, and some of these GvH clones were observed earlier in ileal mucosa or blood, consistent with an intestinal mucosal origin. The conclusions were limited by the relatively low number and heterogeneity of the intestinal transplant patients. Patients with donor T cell macrochimerism had high GvH to HvG T cell clonal ratios in their allografts.

About this clone: It lacks a known antigen. Base qualities are missing; no much larger clone stands one base away.

Explained via the paper, the time point label denotes: cells obtained before transplantation from donor or recipient. CD3+CD4+ and CD3+CD8+ populations were FACS-sorted from unstimulated pre-transplant donor and recipient cells taken from spleen or lymph nodes. Libraries were constructed by the immunoSEQ multiplex PCR assay. For most patients, genomic DNA was isolated using the Qiagen DNeasy Blood and Tissue Kit and was shipped frozen to Adaptive Biotechnologies for TCR sequencing. Adaptive Biotechnologies carried out high-throughput TCR-beta CDR3 sequencing of genomic DNA for most patients. From the authors' description of their analysis: Adaptive's ImmunoSEQ software was the source of the TCR sequencing data for 15 to 20 patients, while a few other patients were processed with MiXCR and VDJtools. CD4 versus CD8 sorting errors were corrected by removing sequences found in both subsets at a frequency ratio below 5:1. CDR3 nucleotide sequences shared between donor and recipient were removed because their origin could not be assigned. At least 2-fold expansion over unstimulated cells and a minimum CFSE-low frequency of 0.002% (template counts) or 0.001% (read counts) were required for clones to be classified as alloreactive. Mappable clones were those detected in sequenced pre-transplant spleen, lymph node, or MLR CFSE-low populations of the donor or recipient. The cumulative frequency of alloreactive clones was calculated as a percentage of all sequences, weighted by copy number. Not all clones reach the TCRdb copy of this immuneACCESS table, which keeps in-frame sequences only. Checked studies attribute under half of the gap to unresolved V genes and leave the rest unexplained. V and J calls and clone size follow that table, whereas D and trimming were derived from the DNA. This sample holds 30,000 to 40,000 clones; 85% to 95% were observed only once. Of the sample, 20% to 25% is held by the ten largest clones.

The starting material was unstimulated CD8+ T cells sorted from spleen or lymph node cells, obtained before transplant. The source of this sequence is a human donor who was the organ donor for an intestinal transplant.

Read as DNA, the sequence is TGCAGCGTTCCGGGACAGGGTTCCTATGGCTACACCTTC. Its translation reads: CSVPGQGSYGYTF. The V and J genes are TRBV29-1 and TRBJ1-2, with 9 middle bases fitting TRBD1. V trim: 5 bases; J trim: 4 bases; unmatched bases: 5. From a lookup of the germline V gene, CDR1 and CDR2 are SQVTM and ANQGSEA. Measured from the cysteine to the phenylalanine, the CDR3 is 13 residues long. Only CDR3 DNA is held: 39 bases, read in frame from base 1.